In this sample, the clone carrying this TCR beta chain turned up a few times. The data were taken from a study of OX40 agonist ivuxolimab in advanced cancers. Using immunoSEQ multiplex PCR, the repertoire was profiled, and TCRdb retains in-frame clones only, with some absent. Found here are roughly 83,000 clones, approximately 84% of them singletons; the top ten hold under 7.5%. V was clipped by 0 bases and J by 5 bases, with 10 bases between them. Per the germline V gene, CDR1 is LGHNT and CDR2 is FRNRAP. This CDR3 has 14 residues. This chain joins TRBV12-5 and TRBJ1-1; weak D call: TRBD1 (6 bases). This clonotype was sampled from an adult with an advanced solid tumor such as melanoma, head and neck, liver or kidney cancer. Specimen: CD4+ or CD8+ T cells sorted from blood, collected in a trial of the OX40 agonist ivuxolimab. This CDR3 is CASGLVPGQTEAFF. As DNA, the CDR3 is TGTGCTAGTGGTTTGGTACCTGGACAGACTGAAGCTTTCTTT.